This is a list of T cell receptor beta chains from one sample in a study of T-cell memory formation after mild COVID-19. TCRdb re-analysed the 5' RACE reads in MiXCR, keeping a single row per CDR3 protein. The table has around 150,000 distinct CDR3 sequences, roughly 28% seen once; the top ten hold about 12%. Material for sequencing was PBMCs or a T cell subset sorted from them (not recorded which). The receptors originated from an adult woman who had mild COVID-19 (a few samples of this study predate the infection). Cell type and time point are not known. Each CDR3 is given with its conserved first and last residue. A D gene is named only where the DNA matches it firmly. Size is stated for part of the rows, as once, few or many counts, or as a class when the clone is expanded.

v_call	clone_size	j_call	d_call	cdr3_length	cdr3_aa	cdr3_nt
TRBV11-2	.	TRBJ2-1	TRBD2	17	CASSLGRSASGRAGQFF	TGTGCCAGCAGCTTAGGCCGGTCGGCTAGCGGGAGGGCCGGGCAGTTCTTC
TRBV4-1	.	TRBJ2-1	TRBD2	16	CASSQVLAGGSNEQFF	TGCGCCAGCAGCCAAGTTCTAGCGGGAGGTTCCAATGAGCAGTTCTTC
TRBV7-9	.	TRBJ1-5	TRBD1	16	CASSPGTGGQHQPQHF	TGTGCCAGCAGCCCTGGGACAGGGGGACAGCATCAGCCCCAGCATTTT
TRBV7-9	many	TRBJ2-1	TRBD2	15	CASSLRSGSRDEQFF	TGTGCCAGCAGCTTGCGTAGCGGGAGTCGCGATGAGCAGTTCTTC
TRBV15	few	TRBJ2-2	.	15	CATSRDRANTGELFF	TGTGCCACCAGCAGAGACAGGGCGAACACCGGGGAGCTGTTTTTT
TRBV12-3/TRBV12-4	few	TRBJ2-7	TRBD2	14	CASSSTSGRGEQYF	TGTGCCAGCAGTTCGACTAGCGGGAGGGGGGAGCAGTACTTC
TRBV3-1	.	TRBJ2-7	.	13	CASSPRVGREQYF	TGTGCCAGCAGCCCCCGCGTAGGGCGGGAGCAGTACTTC
TRBV4-3	.	TRBJ2-1	.	15	CASSQDHRPNNEQFF	TGCGCCAGCAGCCAAGATCATCGGCCGAACAATGAGCAGTTCTTC
TRBV12-3/TRBV12-4	.	TRBJ1-3	.	17	CASSSRLTGRSGNTIYF	TGTGCCAGCAGTTCCCGCCTGACAGGTCGCTCTGGAAACACCATATATTTT
TRBV12-3/TRBV12-4	.	TRBJ2-1	.	11	CASGGAYEQFF	TGTGCCAGCGGGGGGGCCTATGAGCAGTTCTTC
TRBV4-1	few	TRBJ2-7	TRBD1	16	CASSQATGQGVYEQYF	TGCGCCAGCAGCCAAGCTACGGGACAGGGGGTCTACGAGCAGTACTTC
TRBV6-1	.	TRBJ2-1	TRBD2	16	CASSERWGGPYNEQFF	TGTGCCAGCAGTGAAAGATGGGGGGGACCCTACAATGAGCAGTTCTTC
TRBV21-1	few	TRBJ2-7	.	15	CASSTQGRGRREQYF	TGTGCCAGCAGCACGCAGGGCAGGGGGCGTCGAGAGCAGTACTTC
TRBV25-1	few	TRBJ1-2	.	14	CASSEWKGSYGYTF	TGTGCCAGCAGTGAATGGAAGGGATCCTATGGCTACACCTTC
TRBV7-8	.	TRBJ1-2	.	16	CASSLAYRQGDYGYTF	TGTGCCAGCAGCTTAGCATACCGGCAGGGTGACTATGGCTACACCTTC
TRBV20-1	few	TRBJ2-5	.	12	CSAPSTGATQYF	TGCAGTGCCCCAAGTACGGGTGCGACCCAGTACTTC
TRBV5-4	many	TRBJ2-3	TRBD2	14	CASSLIGGADTQYF	TGTGCCAGCAGCTTGATCGGGGGGGCAGATACGCAGTATTTT
TRBV11-2	.	TRBJ1-2	.	13	CASSSAGNYGYTF	TGTGCCAGCAGCTCGGCAGGAAACTATGGCTACACCTTC
TRBV20-1	.	TRBJ1-1	.	14	CSAKGVPMDTEAFF	TGCAGTGCTAAAGGGGTCCCGATGGACACTGAAGCTTTCTTT
TRBV29-1	.	TRBJ2-7	.	14	CSVERGGPPYEQYF	TGCAGCGTTGAAAGGGGCGGGCCCCCCTACGAGCAGTACTTC
TRBV5-1	few	TRBJ2-1	.	14	CASSLVSEGNEQFF	TGCGCCAGCAGCTTGGTTTCAGAGGGGAATGAGCAGTTCTTC
TRBV11-2	.	TRBJ2-7	.	15	CASSLGDPGSYEQYF	TGTGCCAGCAGCTTAGGGGACCCTGGCTCCTACGAGCAGTACTTC
TRBV24-1	few	TRBJ1-5	.	13	CATSGTLNQPQHF	TGTGCCACCAGTGGGACCCTCAATCAGCCCCAGCATTTT
TRBV9	few	TRBJ2-1	TRBD1	15	CASSVAGGSYNEQFF	TGTGCCAGCAGCGTAGCAGGGGGCTCCTACAATGAGCAGTTCTTC